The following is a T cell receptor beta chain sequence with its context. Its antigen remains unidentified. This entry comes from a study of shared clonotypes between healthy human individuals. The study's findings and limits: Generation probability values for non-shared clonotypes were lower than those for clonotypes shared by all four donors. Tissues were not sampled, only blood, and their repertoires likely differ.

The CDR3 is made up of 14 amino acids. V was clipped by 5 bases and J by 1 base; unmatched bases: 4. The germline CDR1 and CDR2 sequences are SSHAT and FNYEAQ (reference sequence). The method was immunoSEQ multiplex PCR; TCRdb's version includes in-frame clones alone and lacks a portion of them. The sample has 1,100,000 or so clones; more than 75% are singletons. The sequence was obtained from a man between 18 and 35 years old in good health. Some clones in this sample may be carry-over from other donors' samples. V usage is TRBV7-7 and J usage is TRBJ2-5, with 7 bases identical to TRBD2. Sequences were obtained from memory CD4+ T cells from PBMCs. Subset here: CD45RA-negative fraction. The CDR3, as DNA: TGTGCCAGCAGCAGAGGGACTATCCAAGAGACCCAGTACTTC. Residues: CASSRGTIQETQYF.